A single sample is the source of the 12 T cell receptor beta chains below, sequenced in a study of T cells in Graves' hyperthyroidism and ophthalmopathy. Amplification of TCR beta CDR3 regions used RNA as the template. Primed by the HTBI set, a first-round RT-PCR was run on the TCR CDR3. Via MiXCR, TCRdb re-called the multiplex PCR reads, giving one row per CDR3 protein. The sample includes over 300,000 distinct CDR3 sequences, around 15% of them seen just once. Sequences were obtained from blood. The receptors were sampled from a woman aged 40 to 50 with Graves' ophthalmopathy.

V gene TRBV11-2 combines with J gene TRBJ2-7; D is ambiguous. The CDR3 is 11 amino acids. Trimming removed 5 bases at V and 5 bases at J, with 7 bases between. Germline loops: CDR1 SGHAT, CDR2 FQNNGV. The CDR3 is CASSKGHEQYF. Written as DNA, the CDR3 is TGTGCCAGCAGCAAAGGCCACGAGCAGTACTTC.

Many counts were recorded for this clonotype. The chain combines TRBV7-8 with TRBJ1-1, with D possibly being TRBD1 (6 bases). The V gene's germline CDR1 is SGHVS and CDR2 FQNEAQ. The CDR3 is 15 residues long. Trimming pared 2 bases from V and 5 bases from J, leaving 15 bases between. CDR3 in DNA: TGTGCCAGCAGCTTAACACAGGGAGCTCGAACTGAAGCTTTCTTT. It yields the protein CASSLTQGARTEAFF.

This clonotype showed up many times. This chain connects TRBV7-8 to TRBJ2-1, with D tentatively TRBD2 (6 bases). V was cut by 0 bases and J by 4 bases, with 10 bases left in between. Per germline, CDR1 SGHVS and CDR2 FQNEAQ. The CDR3 is 15 amino acids. This CDR3 is CASSLAGSRYNEQFF. CDR3 nucleotide sequence: TGTGCCAGCAGCTTAGCCGGGAGTCGGTACAATGAGCAGTTCTTC.

The chain is built from TRBV6-1 and TRBJ2-7, with D uncertain. The germline gives CDR1 MNHNS, CDR2 SASEGT. This CDR3 contains 14 residues. V was pared by 8 bases and J by 0 bases, with 14 bases between. In nucleotides, the CDR3 is TGTGCCAGCCAACTACACAGAGGCTCCTACGAGCAGTACTTC. Its translation: CASQLHRGSYEQYF.

This clonotype was recorded once. Just one base apart from a much larger clone, this may be a read error. The chain employs TRBV7-2 and TRBJ2-2, with TRBD2 matching 8 bases. The length of the CDR3 is 17 residues. Germline CDR1 is SGHTA and CDR2 is FQGNSA. Here the CDR3 reads CASINSLRRGVTEELFF. The DNA for the CDR3 is TGTGCCAGCATAAATTCCCTCCGGCGGGGGGTCACCGAGGAGCTGTTTTTT.

This chain links TRBV28 with TRBJ2-1, with TRBD2 matching 7 bases. J gave up 6 bases and V 0 bases, and 5 bases lay outside the gene matches. CDR3 size: 15 residues. Germline CDR1 MDHEN, CDR2 SYDVKM. The CDR3 is CASSLWRESSNEQFF. The CDR3 DNA sequence: TGTGCCAGCAGTTTATGGCGGGAGTCTAGCAATGAGCAGTTCTTC.

V usage is TRBV20-1 and J usage is TRBJ2-5, with 8 bases fitting TRBD2. With V trimmed by 3 bases and J by 4 bases, 10 bases remained unmatched. In germline, CDR1 is DFQATT, CDR2 SNEGSKA (reference sequence). This CDR3 is 15 amino acids long. Here the CDR3 reads CSARGTGGIGETQYF. CDR3 in DNA: TGCAGTGCTAGGGGGACGGGGGGGATTGGAGAGACCCAGTACTTC.

This clonotype was observed at least ten times. The chain links TRBV28 to TRBJ1-2; no definite D call. This CDR3 spans 13 amino acids. CDR1 MDHEN and CDR2 SYDVKM come from the germline V gene. Trimming removed 6 bases from V and 4 bases from J, with 12 bases in between. The CDR3 reads CASRLHEAYGYTF. The CDR3 bases are TGTGCCAGCAGACTTCATGAGGCCTATGGCTACACCTTC.

This clonotype was picked up many times. CDR3 in amino acids: CSTPGTGFYEQYF. The DNA of the CDR3 is TGCAGTACTCCCGGGACAGGGTTCTACGAGCAGTACTTC. The rearrangement uses TRBV20-1 and TRBJ2-7, with TRBD1 identical over 9 bases. With V trimmed by 8 bases and J by 3 bases, 8 bases remained unmatched. From germline, CDR1 is DFQATT and CDR2 SNEGSKA (reference sequence). The CDR3 spans 13 residues.

This clonotype was seen ten or more times. Here the CDR3 DNA reads TGTGCCAGCAGTGAAACCGCTACAGGGCGGAGGAACACTGAAGCTTTCTTT. Protein sequence: CASSETATGRRNTEAFF. The chain employs TRBV27 and TRBJ1-1, with D possibly TRBD1 on 6 matching bases. The germline CDR1 and CDR2 sequences are MNHEY and SMNVEV (reference sequence). The CDR3 spans 17 residues. V lost 5 bases to trimming and J lost 1 base, with 20 bases between them.

This clonotype was counted many times. CDR3 DNA sequence: TGTGCCATCAGATCTGAACTAGCGGTCTACAATGAGCAGTTCTTC. Protein: CAIRSELAVYNEQFF. The rearrangement uses TRBV10-3 and TRBJ2-1; 8 bases agree with TRBD2. Germline CDR1 ENHRY, CDR2 SYGVKD. J lost 3 bases, V lost 6 bases, and 7 bases had no gene match. The CDR3 consists of 15 residues.

This clonotype occurred many times. The chain couples TRBV3-1 to TRBJ1-5; D gene unclear. The CDR3 loop spans 14 amino acids. V lost 0 bases and J 4 bases, leaving 7 bases between the germline ends. CDR1 and CDR2 from the germline V gene are LGHDT and YNNKEL (reference sequence). The CDR3 reads CASSQDGRNQPQHF. CDR3 in DNA: TGTGCCAGCAGCCAAGATGGAAGGAATCAGCCCCAGCATTTT.